These T cell receptor beta chains were read from a single sample in a study of cytomegalovirus exposure and HLA in healthy donors. This table comes from immunoSEQ multiplex PCR, and its TCRdb copy is limited to in-frame clones, with some not included. Of 100,000 to 120,000 clones listed, about 64% are singletons. Sequenced sample: PBMCs. The receptors derive from a man in his late teens or twenties in good health and CMV-seropositive. The CDR3 runs from the conserved cysteine through the conserved F or W. The D gene is left open where the match is weak. Where a row states a size, it is once, few, many or the class of an expanded clone; other rows omit it.

-,TRBV30,-,TRBJ2-6,TGTGCCTGGAGCCGGGCGGGAGGGGCCAACGTCCTGACTTTC,CAWSRAGGANVLTF
-,TRBV6-1,-,TRBJ2-6,TGTGCCAGCAGTGAGCAGGGACTCTCTGGGGCCAACGTCCTGACTTTC,CASSEQGLSGANVLTF
TRBD1,TRBV29-1,-,TRBJ2-7,TGCAGCGTAACAATACCGGGACAGGGCTACGAGCAGTACTTC,CSVTIPGQGYEQYF
-,TRBV7-9,-,TRBJ2-1,TGTGCCAGCAGCTTTTTAAATGAGCAGTTCTTC,CASSFLNEQFF
TRBD2,TRBV2,-,TRBJ2-3,TGTGCCAGCGCAGGGAAGGGAGGGTTGGTGGATACGCAGTATTTT,CASAGKGGLVDTQYF
TRBD2,TRBV7-9,-,TRBJ2-1,TGTGCCAGCAGCTCGGCCCGGAGCGGGGAATCCTACAATGAGCAGTTCTTC,CASSSARSGESYNEQFF
-,TRBV9,-,TRBJ2-5,TGTGCCAGCAGCCCAGGTATTTGGACAGCTGTAGAGACCCAGTACTTC,CASSPGIWTAVETQYF
-,TRBV2,once,TRBJ1-5,TGTGCCAGCATGGGGAGTCTAGCTAGCAATCAGCCCCAGCATTTT,CASMGSLASNQPQHF
-,TRBV5-1,-,TRBJ2-7,TGCGCCAGCAGAGGGGGCCCCGGGACTAGGACCCCCTACGAGCAGTACTTC,CASRGGPGTRTPYEQYF
TRBD1,TRBV11-1,-,TRBJ1-1,TGTGCCAGCAGCCCGGGACAGGGGTACACTGAAGCTTTCTTT,CASSPGQGYTEAFF
TRBD2,TRBV30,once,TRBJ2-3,TGTGCCTGGTCTAGCGGGGTGACAGATACGCAGTATTTT,CAWSSGVTDTQYF
TRBD1,TRBV18,-,TRBJ1-2,TGTGCCAGCTCACCACAAGACAGGGCGAAGGGCTACACCTTC,CASSPQDRAKGYTF
-,TRBV5-1,-,TRBJ1-5,TGCGCCAGCAGCTTGCAAGGACTCACGGGGCAGCCCCAGCATTTT,CASSLQGLTGQPQHF
TRBD1,TRBV6-1,-,TRBJ1-1,TGTGCCAGCAGTAAACGGACAGGGCGGACTGAAGCTTTCTTT,CASSKRTGRTEAFF
TRBD1,TRBV5-1,-,TRBJ2-2,TGCGCCAGCAGCTTTATTAGGACAGGCAACACCGGGGAGCTGTTTTTT,CASSFIRTGNTGELFF
-,TRBV29-1,-,TRBJ2-1,TGCAGCGCCGGGGAAAGCTCCTACAATGAGCAGTTCTTC,CSAGESSYNEQFF
TRBD2,TRBV5-1,-,TRBJ2-3,TGCGCCAGCAGCAAAGCGGGGGCCACAGATACGCAGTATTTT,CASSKAGATDTQYF
-,TRBV5-6,-,TRBJ1-1,TGTGCCAGCAGCTTGGATCTGGGGGCGGGCACTGAAGCTTTCTTT,CASSLDLGAGTEAFF
-,TRBV18,-,TRBJ2-3,TGTGCCAGCTCATTCCAGACAGATACGCAGTATTTT,CASSFQTDTQYF
-,TRBV4-1,-,TRBJ1-6,TGCGCCAGCAGACCAGGGTCCGGTAATTCACCCCTCCACTTT,CASRPGSGNSPLHF
TRBD1,TRBV7-9,-,TRBJ1-5,TGTGCCAGCAGCTTAGCGCGGGGACAGACCATCAATCAGCCCCAGCATTTT,CASSLARGQTINQPQHF
-,TRBV2,-,TRBJ1-6,TGTGCCAGCAGGAAGGTGGGGGCGAATTCACCCCTCCACTTT,CASRKVGANSPLHF
-,TRBV11-2,once,TRBJ2-3,TGTGCCAGCCTGAGAGCATTTAACACAGATACGCAGTATTTT,CASLRAFNTDTQYF
-,TRBV15,-,TRBJ1-3,TGTGCCACCAGCAGAGATCGAACATCTGGAAACACCATATATTTT,CATSRDRTSGNTIYF
-,TRBV7-2,few,TRBJ2-3,TGTGCCAGCAGCTTAGGAGGTAGAAATACAGATACGCAGTATTTT,CASSLGGRNTDTQYF
-,TRBV6-4,many,TRBJ2-2,TGTGCCAGCAGCGAGGCGAACACCGGGGAGCTGTTTTTT,CASSEANTGELFF
-,TRBV11-2,-,TRBJ1-1,TGTGCCAGCAGCTTAGGGCCGGGTAGGAACACTGAAGCTTTCTTT,CASSLGPGRNTEAFF
TRBD2,TRBV5-1,few,TRBJ2-3,TGCGCCAGCAGCTTCGGACTAGCGGGGGGAAAAGGAGATACGCAGTATTTT,CASSFGLAGGKGDTQYF
-,TRBV2,-,TRBJ1-2,TGTGCCAGCAGTGAAGGGACAGATTATGGCTACACCTTC,CASSEGTDYGYTF
-,TRBV5-1,few,TRBJ2-4,TGCGCCAGCAGCTTGTCTCTGGACAACAAAAACATTCAGTACTTC,CASSLSLDNKNIQYF
-,TRBV5-1,-,TRBJ2-5,TGCGCCAGCAGCTTGGCCTTGGTACGGGGGACCGGAGAGACCCAGTACTTC,CASSLALVRGTGETQYF
-,TRBV9,-,TRBJ1-2,TGTGCCAGCAGCCCCCCGACAACCAACTATGGCTACACCTTC,CASSPPTTNYGYTF
-,TRBV13,few,TRBJ1-1,TGTGCCAGCAGCCTCCCGGACAGTTTTAACACTGAAGCTTTCTTT,CASSLPDSFNTEAFF
-,TRBV9,-,TRBJ2-3,TGTGCCAGCAGCGTAGGGCGGGGCGGCACAGATACGCAGTATTTT,CASSVGRGGTDTQYF
TRBD2,TRBV19,once,TRBJ2-1,TGTGCCAGTAGCCGGACTAGCGGGGGGGCAAATGAGCAGTTCTTC,CASSRTSGGANEQFF
TRBD2,TRBV7-9,-,TRBJ2-5,TGTGCCAGCAGCTTACTAGCGGGGTCCCGGGGGACCCAGTACTTC,CASSLLAGSRGTQYF
-,TRBV7-9,-,TRBJ1-1,TGTGCCAGCAGCCAACGGGGCACTGAAGCTTTCTTT,CASSQRGTEAFF
TRBD2,TRBV5-1,few,TRBJ2-1,TGCGCCAGCAGCCACACTAGCGGCCCCTACAATGAGCAGTTCTTC,CASSHTSGPYNEQFF
TRBD1,TRBV15,-,TRBJ1-5,TGTGCCACCAGCAGCCCCGGGACAGGGGGTAATCAGCCCCAGCATTTT,CATSSPGTGGNQPQHF
-,TRBV27,-,TRBJ1-1,TGTGCCAGCAGTTTAGCGACGGGATTGAACACTGAAGCTTTCTTT,CASSLATGLNTEAFF
-,TRBV30,few,TRBJ1-4,TGTGCCTGGAGTCCGCCTACGACAGCCCAAAGAGAAAAACTGTTTTTT,CAWSPPTTAQREKLFF
-,TRBV29-1,-,TRBJ2-4,TGCAGCGCGAATACCGGGACACGAATTCAGTACTTC,CSANTGTRIQYF